This T cell receptor (beta chain) originates from a study of EBV T-cell therapy then PD-1 blockade in nasopharyngeal carcinoma. The CDR3 length is 10 residues. Trimming took 4 bases from V and 6 from J, leaving 6 bases between them. Per germline, CDR1 SQVTM and CDR2 ANQGSEA. In the case of this clone: The antigen is undetermined.

Assay: immunoSEQ multiplex PCR; the TCRdb copy retains only in-frame clones and omits some. Of some 20,000 clones in the sample, less than 90% are singletons; the top ten hold more than 25%. Treatment reported: AdE1-LMPpoly-expanded autologous EBV-specific T-cell therapy followed by anti-PD-1 nivolumab. This sequence joins TRBV29-1 and TRBJ1-2; D is unresolved. The sequence was obtained from a middle-aged man with nasopharyngeal carcinoma. Sequencing was performed on CD8+ T cells from blood, taken at roughly day 33 from a patient whose treatment included autologous EBV-specific T cells and nivolumab. Here the CDR3 reads CSVVSNGYTF. CDR3 in DNA: TGCAGCGTTGTTAGTAATGGCTACACCTTC.